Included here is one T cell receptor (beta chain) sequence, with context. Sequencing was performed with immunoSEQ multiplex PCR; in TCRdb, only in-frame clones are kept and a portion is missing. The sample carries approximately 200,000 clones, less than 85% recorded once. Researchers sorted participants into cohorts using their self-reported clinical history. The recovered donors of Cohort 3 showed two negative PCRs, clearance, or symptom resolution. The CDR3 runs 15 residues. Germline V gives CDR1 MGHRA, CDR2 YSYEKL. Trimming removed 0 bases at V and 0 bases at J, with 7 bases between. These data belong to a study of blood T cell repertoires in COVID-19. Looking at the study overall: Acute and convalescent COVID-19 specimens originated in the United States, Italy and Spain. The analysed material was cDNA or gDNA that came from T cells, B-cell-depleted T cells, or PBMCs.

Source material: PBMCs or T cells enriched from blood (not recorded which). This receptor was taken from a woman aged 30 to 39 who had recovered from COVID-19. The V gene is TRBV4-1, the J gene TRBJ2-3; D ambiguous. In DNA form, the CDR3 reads TGCGCCAGCAGCCAAGATCCCGGGAGCACAGATACGCAGTATTTT. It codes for CASSQDPGSTDTQYF.